A single sample is the source of the 20 T cell receptor beta chains below, sequenced in a study of blood T cell repertoires in COVID-19. Profiled with immunoSEQ multiplex PCR; TCRdb holds only in-frame clones, not every one. The table records approximately 38,000 clones, around 87% of them present only once. Sample: peripheral blood. The receptors come from a man aged 30-40 years with active or convalescent COVID-19.

V gene TRBV5-6 combines with J gene TRBJ1-5; the D is unclear. Per the germline V gene, CDR1 is SGHDT and CDR2 is YYEEEE. The CDR3 runs to 15 residues. The germline V and J ends were trimmed by 2 bases and 4 bases, with 13 bases remaining between them. This chain's CDR3 is CASSFFAANNQPQHF. The CDR3 DNA is TGTGCCAGCAGCTTCTTCGCAGCGAATAATCAGCCCCAGCATTTT.

This sequence joins TRBV12-5 and TRBJ2-5; TRBD2 agrees at 10 bases. Germline trimming cut 4 bases from V and 3 bases from J; bases unmatched to any gene: 5. The germline gives CDR1 LGHNT, CDR2 FRNRAP. The CDR3 covers 15 residues. The chain's CDR3 is CASGWWTSGKETQYF. CDR3 bases: TGTGCTAGTGGTTGGTGGACTAGCGGAAAAGAGACCCAGTACTTC.

The V and J genes are TRBV5-1 and TRBJ2-3; D is possibly TRBD1 (6 bases). Germline CDR1 SGHRS, CDR2 YFSETQ. V lost 5 bases and J lost 0, with 13 bases in between. CDR3 size: 15 residues. The CDR3 coding sequence is TGCGCCAGCAGTTTACCGACAGGTAGCACAGATACGCAGTATTTT. Encoded protein: CASSLPTGSTDTQYF.

This rearrangement joins TRBV7-2 to TRBJ1-1; D is ambiguous. Germline CDR1 SGHTA, CDR2 FQGNSA. V dropped 1 base and J dropped 4 bases, with 13 bases sitting between them. The CDR3 length is 15 residues. As DNA, the CDR3 is TGTGCCAGCAGCTTAGGGTTGGGTGGGAGCACTGAAGCTTTCTTT. Translating gives CASSLGLGGSTEAFF.

This chain connects TRBV30 to TRBJ1-3; TRBD1 is a possible D gene (6 bases). Trimming took off 5 bases at V and 2 bases at J, with 13 bases between the two ends. Germline V gene data show CDR1 as GTSNPN and CDR2 as SVGIG (reference sequence). This CDR3 comprises 14 residues. This chain's CDR3 is CAWASGATGNTIYF. The CDR3 bases are TGTGCCTGGGCCTCAGGGGCAACTGGAAACACCATATATTTT.

The V call is TRBV5-1, the J call TRBJ1-2; TRBD1 matches 10 bases. J was trimmed by 8 bases and V by 0 bases; bases with no gene match: 4. The CDR3 extends over 14 amino acids. Germline CDR1 is SGHRS and CDR2 is YFSETQ. The CDR3 coding sequence is TGCGCCAGCAGCTTGGGACAGGGGGCGAGCGGCTACACCTTC. It encodes CASSLGQGASGYTF. Variable domain in full (rest from reference TRBV5-1 and TRBJ1-2): KAGVTQTPRYLIKTRGQQVTLSCSPISGHRSVSWYQQTPGQGLQFLFEYFSETQRNKGNFPGRFSGRQFSNSRSEMNVSTLELGDSALYLCASSLGQGASGYTFGSGTRLTVV.

The V and J genes are TRBV2 and TRBJ1-6, with D possibly matching TRBD1 (5 bases). Trimming cost V 7 bases and J 6 bases, with 16 bases left between them. Per the germline V gene, CDR1 is SNHLY and CDR2 is FYNNEI. This CDR3 is built from 15 residues. CDR3 sequence reads: CASTRQQSSNSPLHF. In DNA form, the CDR3 reads TGTGCCAGCACCAGACAGCAATCATCTAATTCACCCCTCCACTTT.

The rearrangement joins TRBV19 to TRBJ2-1; 10 bases agree with TRBD2. This CDR3 contains 16 residues. From germline, CDR1 is LNHDA and CDR2 SQIVND (reference sequence). Losses at the gene ends were 4 bases for V and 0 bases for J; bases not matched to a gene: 3. Written as DNA, the CDR3 is TGTGCCAGTAGTACCTTAGCGGGGGGCTCCTACAATGAGCAGTTCTTC. Amino acid sequence: CASSTLAGGSYNEQFF.

To note about this clone: A junction boundary mismatches the germline segment, possibly from a read error. The V call is TRBV9, the J call TRBJ2-3; D may be TRBD2 (5 bases). From germline, CDR1 is SGDLS and CDR2 YYNGEE. The CDR3 extends over 11 amino acids. Written as DNA, the CDR3 is TGTGCCAGCAGCGTAGTTCTCCGTGGGAGTTTT. It codes for CASSVVLRGSF.

The V and J genes are TRBV7-8 and TRBJ2-1; D unresolved. Trimming cost V 2 bases and J 3 bases, with 5 bases left between them. CDR3 length: 13 amino acids. CDR1 SGHVS and CDR2 FQNEAQ come from the germline V gene. The CDR3 sequence is CASSLSLYNEQFF. In DNA, the CDR3 is TGTGCCAGCAGCTTAAGCCTCTACAATGAGCAGTTCTTC.

In its sample, this clone was seen once. The chain has TRBV5-6 and TRBJ2-3; the match to TRBD2 covers 11 bases. V was clipped by 0 bases and J by 3 bases; unmatched bases: 3. CDR1 is SGHDT, CDR2 YYEEEE, per germline. This CDR3 spans 16 amino acids. Here the CDR3 reads CASSLVASGRTDTQYF. The CDR3 bases are TGTGCCAGCAGCTTGGTAGCTAGCGGGAGGACAGATACGCAGTATTTT.

The chain employs TRBV12-3 or TRBV12-4 and TRBJ2-5; 10 bases line up with TRBD1. This CDR3 spans 13 amino acids. Trimming cost V 10 bases and J 4 bases; bases outside gene matches: 6. CDR3 loop: CAIATGGAETQYF. CDR3 in DNA: TGTGCCATAGCGACAGGGGGCGCAGAGACCCAGTACTTC.

The V and J genes are TRBV6-6 and TRBJ2-7; a weak D match, TRBD1 (5 bases). The CDR3 has 15 residues. Germline CDR1 is MNHNY and CDR2 is SVGAGI (reference sequence). Trimming cost V 7 bases and J 2 bases, with 18 bases left between them. DNA of the CDR3: TGTGCCAGCATCCCGGTAGGGGCAGGGACCTACGAGCAGTACTTC. As protein: CASIPVGAGTYEQYF.

The chain recombines TRBV9 with TRBJ2-5, with 14 bases identical to TRBD2. Germline CDR1 SGDLS, CDR2 YYNGEE. This CDR3 has 17 amino acids. J gave up 2 bases and V 3 bases, and 6 bases lay outside the gene matches. The CDR3 reads CASSAGTSGGGQETQYF. The CDR3 DNA follows: TGTGCCAGCAGCGCAGGGACTAGCGGGGGAGGTCAAGAGACCCAGTACTTC.

V is TRBV5-6 and J is TRBJ2-3; weak D call: TRBD2 (6 bases). CDR1 SGHDT and CDR2 YYEEEE come from the germline V gene. The CDR3 covers 15 residues. The ends were cut back, 4 bases at V and 0 bases at J, with 12 bases in the middle. CDR3 region: CASSGGLVSTDTQYF. The CDR3 DNA follows: TGTGCCAGCAGCGGGGGACTCGTTAGCACAGATACGCAGTATTTT.

The V call is TRBV13, the J call TRBJ1-5; 7 nucleotides line up with TRBD1. V lost 1 base, J lost 7 bases, and 7 bases stayed unmatched. The CDR3 consists of 15 residues. Germline V gives CDR1 PRHDT, CDR2 FYEKMQ (reference sequence). Written as DNA, the CDR3 is TGTGCCAGCAGCTTAGCCGGCCAGGGGGAACAGCCCCAGCATTTT. Encoded protein: CASSLAGQGEQPQHF.

This rearrangement joins TRBV4-1 to TRBJ1-4; weak D call: TRBD1 (5 bases). This CDR3 region has 16 residues. The germline V gene encodes CDR1 MGHRA and CDR2 YSYEKL. V lost 0 bases, J lost 8 bases, and 16 bases lay in between. CDR3 sequence reads: CASSQDLGGVEEKLFF. CDR3 bases: TGCGCCAGCAGCCAAGATCTGGGAGGGGTCGAGGAAAAACTGTTTTTT.

The chain carries TRBV10-1 and TRBJ2-3; 13 positions match TRBD2. This CDR3 has 15 residues. V trimming: 2 bases; J trimming: 4 bases; junction bases outside the gene matches: 0. Germline V gives CDR1 WNHNN, CDR2 SYGVQD (reference sequence). The DNA of the CDR3 is TGCGCCAGCAGTGAGGGACTAGCGGGAGCAGATACGCAGTATTTT. It is translated as CASSEGLAGADTQYF.

The CDR3 region has the DNA TGTGCCAGCAGGCACAGGGGGCTGGAGACCCAGTACTTC. It translates to CASRHRGLETQYF. The rearrangement links TRBV14 to TRBJ2-5, with 9 bases aligning to TRBD1. With 6 bases clipped from V and 5 bases from J, the junction kept 4 bases outside the gene matches. Germline V CDR1 and CDR2: SGHDN, FVKESK. The CDR3 runs 13 residues. The full variable domain, rest sourced from reference TRBV14 and TRBJ2-5, is EAGVTQFPSHSVIEKGQTVTLRCDPISGHDNLYWYRRVMGKEIKFLLHFVKESKQDESGMPNNRFLAERTGGTYSTLKVQPAELEDSGVYFCASRHRGLETQYFGPGTRLLVL.

J is TRBJ1-1 and V is TRBV12-3 or TRBV12-4; D is unclear. Trimming pared 4 bases from V and 10 bases from J, leaving 16 bases between. The CDR3 is 13 residues long. The CDR3, as DNA: TGTGCCAGCAGTTCCGGGGAGCACTTTGGAGCTTTCTTT. It yields the protein CASSSGEHFGAFF.